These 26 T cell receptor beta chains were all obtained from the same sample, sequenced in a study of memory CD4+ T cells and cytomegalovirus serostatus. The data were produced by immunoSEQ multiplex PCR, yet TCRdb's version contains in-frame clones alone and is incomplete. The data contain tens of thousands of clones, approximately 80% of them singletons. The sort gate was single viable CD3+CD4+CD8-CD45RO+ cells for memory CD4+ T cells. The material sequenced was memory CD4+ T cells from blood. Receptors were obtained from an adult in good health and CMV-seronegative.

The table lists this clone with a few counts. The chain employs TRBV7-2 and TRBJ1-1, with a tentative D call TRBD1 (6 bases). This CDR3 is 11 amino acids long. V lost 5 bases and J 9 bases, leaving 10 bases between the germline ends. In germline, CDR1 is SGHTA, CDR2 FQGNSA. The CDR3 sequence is CASSLGTQAFF. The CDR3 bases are TGTGCCAGCAGCCTTGGGACACAAGCTTTCTTT.

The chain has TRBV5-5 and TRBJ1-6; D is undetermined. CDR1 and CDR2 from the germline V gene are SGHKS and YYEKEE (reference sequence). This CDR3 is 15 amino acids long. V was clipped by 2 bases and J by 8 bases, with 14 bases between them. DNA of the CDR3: TGTGCCAGCAGCTTAGCGGGCAGTGTGTATTCACCCCTCCACTTT. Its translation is CASSLAGSVYSPLHF.

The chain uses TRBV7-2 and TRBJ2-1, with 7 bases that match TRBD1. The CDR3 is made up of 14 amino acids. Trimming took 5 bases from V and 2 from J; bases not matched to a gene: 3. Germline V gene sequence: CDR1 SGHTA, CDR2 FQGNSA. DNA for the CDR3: TGTGCCAGCAGCGACAGGGCCCCCTACAATGAGCAGTTCTTC. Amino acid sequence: CASSDRAPYNEQFF.

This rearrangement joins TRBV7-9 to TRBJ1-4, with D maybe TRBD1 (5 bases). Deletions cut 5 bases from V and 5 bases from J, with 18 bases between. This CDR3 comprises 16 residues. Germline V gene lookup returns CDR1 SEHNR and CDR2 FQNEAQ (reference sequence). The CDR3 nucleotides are TGTGCCAGCAGCCAAAAGGGAGGACATTCAAATGAAAAACTGTTTTTT. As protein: CASSQKGGHSNEKLFF.

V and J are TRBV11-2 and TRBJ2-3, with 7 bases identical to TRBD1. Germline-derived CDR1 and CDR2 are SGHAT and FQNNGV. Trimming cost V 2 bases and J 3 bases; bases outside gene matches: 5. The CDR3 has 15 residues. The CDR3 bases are TGTGCCAGCAGCTTACGAGGGGGCGAAACAGATACGCAGTATTTT. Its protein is CASSLRGGETDTQYF.

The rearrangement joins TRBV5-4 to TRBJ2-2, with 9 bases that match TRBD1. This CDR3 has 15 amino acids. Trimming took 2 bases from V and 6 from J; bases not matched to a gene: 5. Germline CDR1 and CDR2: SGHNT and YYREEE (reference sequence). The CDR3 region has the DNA TGTGCCAGCAGCTTTAACAGGGGGCTGTCCGGGGAGCTGTTTTTT. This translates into CASSFNRGLSGELFF. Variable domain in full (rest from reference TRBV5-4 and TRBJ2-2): ETGVTQSPTHLIKTRGQQVTLRCSSQSGHNTVSWYQQALGQGPQFIFQYYREEENGRGNFPPRFSGLQFPNYSSELNVNALELDDSALYLCASSFNRGLSGELFFGEGSRLTVL.

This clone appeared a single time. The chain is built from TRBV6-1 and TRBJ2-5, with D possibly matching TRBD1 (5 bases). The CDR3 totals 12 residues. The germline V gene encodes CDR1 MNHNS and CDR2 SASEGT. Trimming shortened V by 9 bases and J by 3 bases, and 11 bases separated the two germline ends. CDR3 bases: TGTGCCAGTAAGGACATAGAAGAGACCCAGTACTTC. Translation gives CASKDIEETQYF.

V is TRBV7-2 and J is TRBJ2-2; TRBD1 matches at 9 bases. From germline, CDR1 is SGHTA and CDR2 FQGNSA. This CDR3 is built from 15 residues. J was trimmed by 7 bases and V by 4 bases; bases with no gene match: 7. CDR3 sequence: CASSSDRGFGGELFF. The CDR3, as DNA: TGTGCCAGCAGCTCCGACAGGGGGTTCGGCGGGGAGCTGTTTTTT.

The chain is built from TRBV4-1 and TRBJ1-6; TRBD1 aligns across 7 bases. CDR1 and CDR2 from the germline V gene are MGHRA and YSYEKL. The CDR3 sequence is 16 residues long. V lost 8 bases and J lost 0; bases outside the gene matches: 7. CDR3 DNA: TGCGCCAGCTCCAGGGACAGCAGCTCCTATAATTCACCCCTCCACTTT. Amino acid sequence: CASSRDSSSYNSPLHF.

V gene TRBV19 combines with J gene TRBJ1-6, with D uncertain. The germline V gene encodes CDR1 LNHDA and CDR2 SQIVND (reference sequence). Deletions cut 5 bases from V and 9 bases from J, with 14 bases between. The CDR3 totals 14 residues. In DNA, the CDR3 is TGTGCCAGTAGTTCCAAACCGGGAACTTCACCCCTCCACTTT. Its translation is CASSSKPGTSPLHF.

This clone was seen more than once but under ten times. This CDR3 reads CASADHRQGRYEQYF. The CDR3 nucleotides read TGCGCCAGCGCCGACCATAGACAGGGCCGATACGAGCAGTACTTC. The V call is TRBV5-1, the J call TRBJ2-7, with 7 bases matching TRBD1. After removal of 7 bases from V and 4 bases from J, the junction contained 14 bases not matched to a gene. The CDR3 contains 15 residues. CDR1 SGHRS and CDR2 YFSETQ come from the germline V gene.

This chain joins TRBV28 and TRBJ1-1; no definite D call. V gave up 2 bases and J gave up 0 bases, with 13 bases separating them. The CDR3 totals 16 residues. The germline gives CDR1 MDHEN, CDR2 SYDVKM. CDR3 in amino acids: CASSLADMIVNTEAFF. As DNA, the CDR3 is TGTGCCAGCAGTTTAGCTGACATGATTGTGAACACTGAAGCTTTCTTT.

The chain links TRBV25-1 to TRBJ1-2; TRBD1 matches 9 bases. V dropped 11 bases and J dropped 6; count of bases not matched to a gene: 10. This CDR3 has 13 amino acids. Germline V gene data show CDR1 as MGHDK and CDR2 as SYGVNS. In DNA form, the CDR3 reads TGTGCCTCGACCCCGGGACAGGGAAATGGCTACACCTTC. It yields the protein CASTPGQGNGYTF.

The CDR3 DNA follows: TGTGCCAGCAGCTTAGGGAGGGCAGGGGGCACTGAAGCTTTCTTT. Amino acids: CASSLGRAGGTEAFF. The genes are TRBV7-2 and TRBJ1-1, with TRBD1 identical over 7 bases. Trimming removed 1 base from V and 4 bases from J; junction bases left unmatched: 6. This CDR3 comprises 15 residues. CDR1 and CDR2 (germline): SGHTA, FQGNSA.

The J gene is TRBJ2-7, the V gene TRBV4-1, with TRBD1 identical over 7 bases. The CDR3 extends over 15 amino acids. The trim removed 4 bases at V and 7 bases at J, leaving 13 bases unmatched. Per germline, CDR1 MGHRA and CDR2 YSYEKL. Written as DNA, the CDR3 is TGCGCCAGCAGCCCAAGACAGGGATCGACGGGGGAGCAGTACTTC. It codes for CASSPRQGSTGEQYF.

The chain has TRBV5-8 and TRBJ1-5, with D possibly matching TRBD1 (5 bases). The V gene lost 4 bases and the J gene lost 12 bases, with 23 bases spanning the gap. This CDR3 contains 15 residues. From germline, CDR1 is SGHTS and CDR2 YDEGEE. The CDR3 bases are TGTGCCAGCAGCCCCGGGCAGGGCATTACGCGGGGCCAGCATTTT. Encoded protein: CASSPGQGITRGQHF.

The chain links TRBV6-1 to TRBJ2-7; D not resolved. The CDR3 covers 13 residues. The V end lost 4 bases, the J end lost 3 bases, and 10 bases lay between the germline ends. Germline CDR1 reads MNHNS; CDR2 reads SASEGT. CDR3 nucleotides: TGTGCCAGCAGTGGACCGGGCTTCTACGAGCAGTACTTC. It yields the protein CASSGPGFYEQYF.

The CDR3 coding sequence is TGTGCCAGCAGCTTACACGGGGCCGAGAGCACAGATACGCAGTATTTT. Amino acids: CASSLHGAESTDTQYF. The gene calls are TRBV7-3 and TRBJ2-3; tentatively, D is TRBD1 or TRBD2 (5 bases each). Germline V gene sequence: CDR1 SGHTA, CDR2 FQGTGA. The CDR3 is made up of 16 amino acids. V was pared by 2 bases and J by 0 bases, with 12 bases between.

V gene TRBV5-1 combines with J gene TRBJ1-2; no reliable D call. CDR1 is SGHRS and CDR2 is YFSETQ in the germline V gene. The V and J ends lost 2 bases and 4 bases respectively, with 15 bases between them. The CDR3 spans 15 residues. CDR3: CASSFNAESGYGYTF. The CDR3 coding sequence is TGCGCCAGCAGCTTCAACGCGGAGAGCGGCTATGGCTACACCTTC.

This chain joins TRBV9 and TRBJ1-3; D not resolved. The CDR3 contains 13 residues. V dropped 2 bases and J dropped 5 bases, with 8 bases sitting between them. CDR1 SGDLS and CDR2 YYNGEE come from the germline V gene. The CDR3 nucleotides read TGTGCCAGCAGCGTCCCCCTTAGAAACACCATATATTTT. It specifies CASSVPLRNTIYF. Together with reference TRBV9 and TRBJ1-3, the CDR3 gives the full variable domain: DSGVTQTPKHLITATGQRVTLRCSPRSGDLSVYWYQQSLDQGLQFLIQYYNGEERAKGNILERFSAQQFPDLHSELNLSSLELGDSALYFCASSVPLRNTIYFGEGSWLTVV.

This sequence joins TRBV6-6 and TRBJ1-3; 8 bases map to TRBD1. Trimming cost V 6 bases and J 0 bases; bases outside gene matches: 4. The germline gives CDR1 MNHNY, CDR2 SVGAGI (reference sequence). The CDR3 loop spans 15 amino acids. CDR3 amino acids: CASRPGQVSGNTIYF. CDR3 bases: TGTGCCAGCAGACCGGGACAGGTCTCTGGAAACACCATATATTTT.

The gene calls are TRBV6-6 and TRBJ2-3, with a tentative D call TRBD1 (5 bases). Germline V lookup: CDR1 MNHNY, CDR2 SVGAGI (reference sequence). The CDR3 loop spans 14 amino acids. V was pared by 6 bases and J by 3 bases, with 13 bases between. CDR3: CASSTGIRTDTQYF. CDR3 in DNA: TGTGCCAGCAGCACAGGAATTAGGACAGATACGCAGTATTTT.

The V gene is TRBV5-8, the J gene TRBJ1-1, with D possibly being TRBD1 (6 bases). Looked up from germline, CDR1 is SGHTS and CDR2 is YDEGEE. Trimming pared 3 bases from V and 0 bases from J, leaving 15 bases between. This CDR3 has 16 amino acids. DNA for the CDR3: TGTGCCAGCAGCTCGGGACAATCGACTATGAACACTGAAGCTTTCTTT. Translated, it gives CASSSGQSTMNTEAFF.

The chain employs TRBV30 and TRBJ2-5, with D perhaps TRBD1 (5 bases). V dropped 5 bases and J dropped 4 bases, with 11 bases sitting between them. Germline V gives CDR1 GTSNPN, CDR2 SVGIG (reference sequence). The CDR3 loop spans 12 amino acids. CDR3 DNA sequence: TGTGCCTGGTCTCTGGGGCCAGAGACCCAGTACTTC. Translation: CAWSLGPETQYF.

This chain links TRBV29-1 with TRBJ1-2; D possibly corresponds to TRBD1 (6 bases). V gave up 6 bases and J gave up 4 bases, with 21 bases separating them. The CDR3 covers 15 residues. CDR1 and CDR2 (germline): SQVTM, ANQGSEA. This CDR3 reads CSVAGGGVVAYGYTF. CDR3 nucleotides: TGCAGCGTCGCCGGAGGGGGGGTCGTCGCCTATGGCTACACCTTC.

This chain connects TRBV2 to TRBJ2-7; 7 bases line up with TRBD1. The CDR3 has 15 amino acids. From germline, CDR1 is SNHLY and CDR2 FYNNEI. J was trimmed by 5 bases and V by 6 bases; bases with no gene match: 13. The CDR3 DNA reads TGTGCCAGCAGGAGGGGGCAGGGTGCCGAGGACGAGCAGTACTTC. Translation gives CASRRGQGAEDEQYF.